A single sample is the source of the 22 T cell receptor beta chains below, sequenced in a study of cytomegalovirus exposure and HLA in healthy donors. It was with 60 Vbeta and 13 Jbeta primers that the PCR ran. TCRdb keeps only in-frame clones here, not all; method: immunoSEQ multiplex PCR. The sample lists roughly 250,000 clones; 70% to 90% were seen once. Sample: PBMCs. The source of these receptors is a woman aged 40 to 50 in good health and CMV-seropositive.

The CDR3 DNA is TGTGCCAGCAGTTACTCCCAGACAGGGGCCACTGAAGCTTTCTTT. Protein product: CASSYSQTGATEAFF. The rearrangement links TRBV6-5 to TRBJ1-1, with 8 bases lining up with TRBD1. The CDR3 has 15 amino acids. Germline trimming cut 0 bases from V and 4 bases from J; bases unmatched to any gene: 4. Germline V gene lookup returns CDR1 MNHEY and CDR2 SVGAGI.

The chain employs TRBV7-2 and TRBJ1-2, with TRBD1 as a possible D gene (5 bases). The CDR3 loop spans 13 amino acids. Trimming pared 3 bases from V and 5 bases from J, leaving 10 bases between. Germline V gives CDR1 SGHTA, CDR2 FQGNSA. CDR3 in amino acids: CASSFDRQYGYTF. Here the CDR3 DNA reads TGTGCCAGCAGCTTTGACAGACAGTATGGCTACACCTTC. Based on the CDR3 plus reference TRBV7-2 and TRBJ1-2, the full variable domain is GAGVSQSPSNKVTEKGKDVELRCDPISGHTALYWYRQSLGQGLEFLIYFQGNSAPDKSGLPSDRFSAERTGGSVSTLTIQRTQQEDSAVYLCASSFDRQYGYTFGSGTRLTVV.

With regard to this clone: A read error may account for a junction end that differs from germline. The chain carries TRBV7-9 and TRBJ1-1; TRBD1 matches 8 bases. CDR1 is SEHNR and CDR2 is FQNEAQ in the germline V gene (reference sequence). The CDR3 loop spans 14 amino acids. CDR3 bases: TGCGCCAGCAGCCAAAAATCAGGGGGCGCCCCCGCTTTCTTT. Its protein is CASSQKSGGAPAFF.

J is TRBJ1-1 and V is TRBV11-3; 8 positions match TRBD1. Germline V gene data show CDR1 as SGHNT and CDR2 as YENEEA. V gave up 1 base and J gave up 2 bases; unmatched junction bases: 6. The CDR3 sequence is 16 residues long. The CDR3 DNA is TGTGCCAGCAGCTTAGGTACCGGGACAGGCAACACTGAAGCTTTCTTT. Amino acids: CASSLGTGTGNTEAFF.

This chain joins TRBV5-1 and TRBJ2-3; the match to TRBD2 covers 16 bases. Germline trimming cut 4 bases from V and 4 bases from J; bases unmatched to any gene: 9. The CDR3 runs 18 residues. Germline lookup yields CDR1 SGHRS and CDR2 YFSETQ. CDR3 nucleotide sequence: TGCGCCAGCAGCGAACCGGGACTAGCGGGAGGGCAGGCAGATACGCAGTATTTT. This translates into CASSEPGLAGGQADTQYF.

This chain joins TRBV19 and TRBJ2-7; the match to TRBD2 covers 14 bases. J lost 4 bases, V lost 1 base, and 9 bases had no gene match. The length of the CDR3 is 18 residues. Germline values: CDR1 LNHDA, CDR2 SQIVND (reference sequence). The CDR3 DNA follows: TGTGCCAGTAGTATAGCCCTCGGAGGACTAGCGGGAGGATACGAGCAGTACTTC. Protein product: CASSIALGGLAGGYEQYF.

The rearrangement links TRBV10-3 to TRBJ1-1, with TRBD1 matching 11 bases. V was clipped by 6 bases and J by 2 bases; unmatched bases: 8. From germline, CDR1 is ENHRY and CDR2 SYGVKD. The CDR3 has 16 residues. CDR3 in amino acids: CAIRTGTGGVNTEAFF. The DNA for the CDR3 is TGTGCCATCAGGACCGGGACAGGGGGGGTAAACACTGAAGCTTTCTTT.

The chain combines TRBV5-1 with TRBJ2-3; 11 bases fit TRBD2. V gave up 0 bases and J gave up 4 bases; unmatched junction bases: 7. This CDR3 region has 17 residues. CDR1 is SGHRS, CDR2 YFSETQ, per germline. The CDR3 sequence: CASSLGASGRYPDTQYF. CDR3 bases: TGCGCCAGCAGCTTGGGGGCTAGCGGGAGGTACCCAGATACGCAGTATTTT.

The V call is TRBV4-3, the J call TRBJ2-3, with 11 bases matching TRBD2. Germline V gene lookup returns CDR1 LGHNA and CDR2 YSLEER. V trimming: 0 bases; J trimming: 7 bases; junction bases outside the gene matches: 3. CDR3 length: 15 amino acids. CDR3 nucleotide sequence: TGCGCCAGCAGCCAAGAAATAGCGGGAGGGAATACGCAGTATTTT. Amino acids: CASSQEIAGGNTQYF.

In this sample, this clone turned up a few times. The chain couples TRBV29-1 to TRBJ1-1, with D maybe TRBD1 (5 bases). The germline V gene encodes CDR1 SQVTM and CDR2 ANQGSEA. This CDR3 region has 14 residues. V gave up 5 bases and J gave up 1 base, with 14 bases separating them. CDR3 bases: TGCAGCGTTACCGCCCTGACAGAGAACACTGAAGCTTTCTTT. Translating gives CSVTALTENTEAFF.

This chain connects TRBV5-1 to TRBJ2-3; TRBD2 matches 8 bases. Germline CDR1 is SGHRS and CDR2 is YFSETQ. This CDR3 comprises 16 residues. V was pared by 0 bases and J by 2 bases, with 5 bases of the junction left unmatched. The CDR3 loop is CASSLAGSGNTDTQYF. As DNA, the CDR3 is TGCGCCAGCAGCTTGGCCGGTAGCGGGAACACAGATACGCAGTATTTT.

V gene TRBV7-6 combines with J gene TRBJ2-7; 7 bases match TRBD2. This CDR3 is 15 amino acids long. V shed 3 bases and J 4 bases; nucleotides not matched to a gene: 9. CDR1 is SGHVS, CDR2 FNYEAQ, per germline. CDR3 sequence: CASSFEAGSRYEQYF. The CDR3 region has the DNA TGTGCCAGCAGCTTCGAAGCGGGATCTCGGTACGAGCAGTACTTC.

The rearrangement links TRBV6-5 to TRBJ1-1; D gene unclear. The ends were cut back, 6 bases at V and 0 bases at J, with 8 bases in the middle. The germline gives CDR1 MNHEY, CDR2 SVGAGI. The CDR3 contains 13 residues. For the CDR3, the DNA is TGTGCCAGCAGCCACAACATGAACACTGAAGCTTTCTTT. Protein sequence: CASSHNMNTEAFF.

This clone was found a few times. The chain combines TRBV5-1 with TRBJ1-3; D is ambiguous. Trimming stripped 3 bases from V and 0 bases from J, with 4 bases between. The CDR3 contains 13 residues. CDR1 SGHRS and CDR2 YFSETQ come from the germline V gene. CDR3 bases: TGCGCCAGCAGCTGGAGCTCTGGAAACACCATATATTTT. Protein sequence: CASSWSSGNTIYF.

This chain links TRBV30 with TRBJ1-4, with D possibly matching TRBD1 (6 bases). The V and J ends lost 0 bases and 11 bases respectively, with 16 bases between them. Germline V gene lookup returns CDR1 GTSNPN and CDR2 SVGIG (reference sequence). This CDR3 region has 14 residues. This CDR3 reads CAWSVTPDRPKLFF. CDR3 DNA sequence: TGTGCCTGGAGTGTTACACCCGACAGGCCTAAACTGTTTTTT.

The chain combines TRBV7-9 with TRBJ1-1, with D tentatively TRBD1 (5 bases). The CDR3 has 13 residues. CDR1 SEHNR and CDR2 FQNEAQ come from the germline V gene (reference sequence). V was trimmed by 7 bases and J by 1 base, leaving 10 bases between them. DNA of the CDR3: TGTGCCAGCAACTCACAGGCGAACACTGAAGCTTTCTTT. Its translation: CASNSQANTEAFF.

Written as DNA, the CDR3 is TGTGCCAGCTCCCCGTCTGGGGCCAACGTCCTGACTTTC. This gives the protein CASSPSGANVLTF. The rearrangement links TRBV2 to TRBJ2-6; no definite D call. The V gene lost 8 bases and the J gene lost 1 base, with 6 bases spanning the gap. Germline CDR1 SNHLY, CDR2 FYNNEI. This CDR3 comprises 13 residues.

The chain is built from TRBV7-2 and TRBJ2-1; TRBD2 is a possible D gene (6 bases). The germline V gene encodes CDR1 SGHTA and CDR2 FQGNSA. The CDR3 loop spans 13 amino acids. V shed 4 bases and J shed 6 bases, with 10 bases lying between them. The CDR3 sequence: CASSSGTFNEQFF. CDR3 nucleotides: TGTGCCAGCAGCTCAGGGACTTTCAATGAGCAGTTCTTC. The full variable domain, rest sourced from reference TRBV7-2 and TRBJ2-1, is GAGVSQSPSNKVTEKGKDVELRCDPISGHTALYWYRQSLGQGLEFLIYFQGNSAPDKSGLPSDRFSAERTGGSVSTLTIQRTQQEDSAVYLCASSSGTFNEQFFGPGTRLTVL.

J is TRBJ2-1 and V is TRBV5-1, with 13 bases identical to TRBD2. The CDR3 runs to 16 residues. Germline loops: CDR1 SGHRS, CDR2 YFSETQ. V shed 3 bases, J shed 8 bases, and the junction held 8 bases outside the gene matches. Written as DNA, the CDR3 is TGCGCCAGCAGCTCCCCTCGACTAGCGGGAGGTCATGAGCAGTTCTTC. Its protein is CASSSPRLAGGHEQFF.

This CDR3 is CATSRGGSGETTKLNQPQHF. The CDR3 DNA reads as TGTGCCACCAGCAGAGGGGGCTCGGGGGAGACTACCAAACTAAATCAGCCCCAGCATTTT. The gene calls are TRBV15 and TRBJ1-5; a weak D match, TRBD1 (5 bases). Germline loops: CDR1 LNHNV, CDR2 YYDKDF (reference sequence). Trimming left V 1 base short and J 4 bases short, with 26 bases between. The CDR3 totals 20 residues.

This clone appeared a single time. The rearrangement links TRBV27 to TRBJ1-1, with 7 bases that match TRBD1. With 5 bases clipped from V and 1 base from J, the junction kept 10 bases outside the gene matches. Germline-derived CDR1 and CDR2 are MNHEY and SMNVEV (reference sequence). This CDR3 has 16 amino acids. As DNA, the CDR3 is TGTGCCAGCAGTAAGGACAGGCTTACGTCGAACACTGAAGCTTTCTTT. Translating gives CASSKDRLTSNTEAFF.

A word on this clone: A read error may account for a junction end that differs from germline. V gene TRBV7-7 combines with J gene TRBJ2-2; D gene uncertain. The CDR3 has 13 amino acids. Germline V gene lookup returns CDR1 SSHAT and CDR2 FNYEAQ (reference sequence). The DNA of the CDR3 is TGTGCTAGCAGCTTAGAAGAGGCTGGGGAGCTGTTTTTT. Translation: CASSLEEAGELFF.